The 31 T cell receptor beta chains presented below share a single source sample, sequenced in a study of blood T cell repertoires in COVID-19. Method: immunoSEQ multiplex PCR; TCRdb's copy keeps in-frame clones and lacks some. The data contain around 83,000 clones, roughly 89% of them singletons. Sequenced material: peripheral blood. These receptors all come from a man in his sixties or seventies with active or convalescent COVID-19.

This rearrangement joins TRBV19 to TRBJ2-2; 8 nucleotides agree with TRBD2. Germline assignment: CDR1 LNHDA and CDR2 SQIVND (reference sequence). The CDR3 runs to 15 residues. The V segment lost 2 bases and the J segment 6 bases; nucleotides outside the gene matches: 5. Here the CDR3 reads CASSIKAGASGELFF. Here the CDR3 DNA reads TGTGCCAGTAGTATAAAAGCGGGAGCCTCCGGGGAGCTGTTTTTT. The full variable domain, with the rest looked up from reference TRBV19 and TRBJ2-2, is DGGITQSPKYLFRKEGQNVTLSCEQNLNHDAMYWYRQDPGQGLRLIYYSQIVNDFQKGDIAEGYSVSREKKESFPLTVTSAQKNPTAFYLCASSIKAGASGELFFGEGSRLTVL.

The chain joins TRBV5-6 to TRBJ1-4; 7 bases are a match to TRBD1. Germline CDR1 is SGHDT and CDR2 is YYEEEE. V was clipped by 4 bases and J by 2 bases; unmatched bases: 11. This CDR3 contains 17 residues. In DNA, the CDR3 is TGTGCCAGCAGCATAAACATACCGGGACAGACTAATGAAAAACTGTTTTTT. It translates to CASSINIPGQTNEKLFF.

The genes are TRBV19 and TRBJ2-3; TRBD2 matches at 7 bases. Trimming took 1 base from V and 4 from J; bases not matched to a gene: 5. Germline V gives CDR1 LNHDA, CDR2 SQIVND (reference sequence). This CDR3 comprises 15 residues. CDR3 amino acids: CASSIGGGPSDTQYF. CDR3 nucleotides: TGTGCCAGTAGTATAGGGGGGGGACCATCAGATACGCAGTATTTT.

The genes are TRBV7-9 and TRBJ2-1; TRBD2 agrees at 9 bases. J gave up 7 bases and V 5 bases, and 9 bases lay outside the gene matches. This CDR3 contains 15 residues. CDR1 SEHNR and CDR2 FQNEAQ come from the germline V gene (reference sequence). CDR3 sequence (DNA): TGTGCCAGCAGCCAAACTAGCGGGTTTGGTAATGAGCAGTTCTTC. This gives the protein CASSQTSGFGNEQFF.

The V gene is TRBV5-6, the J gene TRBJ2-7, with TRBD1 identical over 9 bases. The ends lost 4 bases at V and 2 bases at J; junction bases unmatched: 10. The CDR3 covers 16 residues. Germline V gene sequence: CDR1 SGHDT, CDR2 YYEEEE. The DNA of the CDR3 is TGTGCCAGCAGCCTGTTTGGGGACAGGGCTACCTACGAGCAGTACTTC. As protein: CASSLFGDRATYEQYF.

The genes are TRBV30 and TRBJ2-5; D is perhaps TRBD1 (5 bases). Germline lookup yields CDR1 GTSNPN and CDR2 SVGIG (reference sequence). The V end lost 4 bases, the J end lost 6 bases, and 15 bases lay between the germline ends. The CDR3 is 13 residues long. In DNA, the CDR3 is TGTGCCTGGACTGGGGCAGGGCGGCAGACCCAGTACTTC. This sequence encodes CAWTGAGRQTQYF. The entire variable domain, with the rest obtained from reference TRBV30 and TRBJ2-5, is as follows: SQTIHQWPATLVQPVGSPLSLECTVEGTSNPNLYWYRQAAGRGLQLLFYSVGIGQISSEVPQNLSASRPQDRQFILSSKKLLLSDSGFYLCAWTGAGRQTQYFGPGTRLLVL.

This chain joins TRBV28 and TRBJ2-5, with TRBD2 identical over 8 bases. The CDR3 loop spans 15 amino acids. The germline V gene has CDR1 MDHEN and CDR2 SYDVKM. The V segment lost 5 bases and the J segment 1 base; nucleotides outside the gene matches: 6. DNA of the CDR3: TGTGCCAGCAGTCGAGCGGGAGCGGGCCAAGAGACCCAGTACTTC. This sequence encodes CASSRAGAGQETQYF.

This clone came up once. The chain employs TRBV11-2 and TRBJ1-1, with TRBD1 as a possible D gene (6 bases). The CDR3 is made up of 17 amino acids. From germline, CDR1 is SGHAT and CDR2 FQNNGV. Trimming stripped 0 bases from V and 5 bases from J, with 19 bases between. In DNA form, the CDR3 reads TGTGCCAGCAGCTTAGATCAGTGGGGAGGGGGAAGTACTGAAGCTTTCTTT. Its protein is CASSLDQWGGGSTEAFF.

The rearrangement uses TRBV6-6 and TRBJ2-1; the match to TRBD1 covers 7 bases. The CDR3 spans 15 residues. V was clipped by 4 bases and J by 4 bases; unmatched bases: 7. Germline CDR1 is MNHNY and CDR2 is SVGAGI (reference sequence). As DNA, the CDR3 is TGTGCCAGCAGTTCCCAGGGACAGTCATACAATGAGCAGTTCTTC. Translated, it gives CASSSQGQSYNEQFF.

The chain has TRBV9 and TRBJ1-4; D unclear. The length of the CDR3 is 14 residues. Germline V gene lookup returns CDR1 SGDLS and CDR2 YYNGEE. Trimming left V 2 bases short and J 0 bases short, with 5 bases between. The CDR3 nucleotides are TGTGCCAGCAGCGTCACTTCAACTAATGAAAAACTGTTTTTT. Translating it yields CASSVTSTNEKLFF.

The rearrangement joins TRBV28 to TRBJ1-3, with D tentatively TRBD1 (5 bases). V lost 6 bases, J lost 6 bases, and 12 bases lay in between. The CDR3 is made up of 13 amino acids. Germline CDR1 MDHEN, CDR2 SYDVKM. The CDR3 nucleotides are TGTGCCAGCAGACCTACAGGAGAAAACACCATATATTTT. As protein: CASRPTGENTIYF. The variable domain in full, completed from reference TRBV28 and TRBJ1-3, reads DVKVTQSSRYLVKRTGEKVFLECVQDMDHENMFWYRQDPGLGLRLIYFSYDVKMKEKGDIPEGYSVSREKKERFSLILESASTNQTSMYLCASRPTGENTIYFGEGSWLTVV.

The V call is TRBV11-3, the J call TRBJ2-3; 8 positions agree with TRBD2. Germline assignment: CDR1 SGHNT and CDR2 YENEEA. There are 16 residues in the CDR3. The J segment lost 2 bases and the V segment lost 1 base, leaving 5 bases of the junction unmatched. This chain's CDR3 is CASSLGNSGNTDTQYF. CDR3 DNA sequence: TGTGCCAGCAGCTTAGGTAATAGCGGGAACACAGATACGCAGTATTTT.

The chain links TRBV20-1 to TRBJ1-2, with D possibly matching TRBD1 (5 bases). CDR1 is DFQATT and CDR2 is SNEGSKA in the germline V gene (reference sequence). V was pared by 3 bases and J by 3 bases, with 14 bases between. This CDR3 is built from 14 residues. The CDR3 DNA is TGCAGTGCTAGTGTGGCAGGGAGGTACTATGGCTACACCTTC. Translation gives CSASVAGRYYGYTF.

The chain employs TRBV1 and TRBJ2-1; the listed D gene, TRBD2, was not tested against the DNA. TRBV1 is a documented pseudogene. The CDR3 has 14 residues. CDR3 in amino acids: CTSSREGVYNEQFF. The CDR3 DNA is TGCACCAGCAGCCGGGAGGGAGTTTACAATGAGCAGTTCTTC.

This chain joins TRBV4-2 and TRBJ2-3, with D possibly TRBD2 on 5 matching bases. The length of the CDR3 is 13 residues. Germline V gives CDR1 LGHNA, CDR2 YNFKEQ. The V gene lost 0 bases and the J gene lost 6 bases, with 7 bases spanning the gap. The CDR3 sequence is CASSQDTRDTQYF. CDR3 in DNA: TGTGCCAGCAGCCAAGATACTAGGGATACGCAGTATTTT.

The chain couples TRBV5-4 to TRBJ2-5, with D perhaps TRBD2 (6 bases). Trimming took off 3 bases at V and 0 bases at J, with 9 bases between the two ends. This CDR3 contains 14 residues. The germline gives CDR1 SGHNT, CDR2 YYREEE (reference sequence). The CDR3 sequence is CASSSRDYQETQYF. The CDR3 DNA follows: TGTGCCAGCAGCTCCCGGGACTACCAAGAGACCCAGTACTTC.

In DNA, the CDR3 is TGTGCCAGCAGCGCACAGACAGCCTCTGGAAACACCATATATTTT. Translation gives CASSAQTASGNTIYF. The genes are TRBV7-9 and TRBJ1-3; tentatively, D is TRBD1 (5 bases). This CDR3 region has 15 residues. Germline V gives CDR1 SEHNR, CDR2 FQNEAQ (reference sequence). Between the trimmed V and J ends, which lost 5 bases and 0 bases, there was a span of 11 bases.

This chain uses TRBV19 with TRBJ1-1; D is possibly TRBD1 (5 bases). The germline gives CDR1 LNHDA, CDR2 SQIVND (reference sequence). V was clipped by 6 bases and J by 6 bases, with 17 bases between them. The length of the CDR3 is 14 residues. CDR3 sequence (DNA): TGTGCCAGTAGCAAGGACGGGACTGGCTCTGAAGCTTTCTTT. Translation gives CASSKDGTGSEAFF.

The CDR3 reads CASSLTTSSGNEQFF. DNA of the CDR3: TGTGCCAGCAGCTTAACGACTAGTTCTGGTAATGAGCAGTTCTTC. The gene calls are TRBV7-9 and TRBJ2-1; weak D call: TRBD2 (6 bases). The CDR3 length is 15 residues. V dropped 2 bases and J dropped 7 bases, with 15 bases sitting between them. In germline, CDR1 is SEHNR, CDR2 FQNEAQ (reference sequence). Looking up the rest from reference TRBV7-9 and TRBJ2-1 gives the full variable domain: DTGVSQNPRHKITKRGQNVTFRCDPISEHNRLYWYRQTLGQGPEFLTYFQNEAQLEKSRLLSDRFSAERPKGSFSTLEIQRTEQGDSAMYLCASSLTTSSGNEQFFGPGTRLTVL.

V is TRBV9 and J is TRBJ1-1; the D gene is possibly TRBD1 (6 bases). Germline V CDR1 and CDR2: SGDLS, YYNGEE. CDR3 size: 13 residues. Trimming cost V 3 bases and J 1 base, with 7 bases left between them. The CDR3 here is CASSATGNTEAFF. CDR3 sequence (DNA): TGTGCCAGCAGCGCGACAGGGAACACTGAAGCTTTCTTT.

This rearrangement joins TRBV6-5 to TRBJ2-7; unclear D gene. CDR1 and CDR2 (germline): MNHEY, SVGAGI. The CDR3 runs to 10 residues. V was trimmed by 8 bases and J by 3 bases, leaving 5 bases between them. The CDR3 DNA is TGTGCCAGCTCGGGCTACGAGCAGTACTTC. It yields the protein CASSGYEQYF.

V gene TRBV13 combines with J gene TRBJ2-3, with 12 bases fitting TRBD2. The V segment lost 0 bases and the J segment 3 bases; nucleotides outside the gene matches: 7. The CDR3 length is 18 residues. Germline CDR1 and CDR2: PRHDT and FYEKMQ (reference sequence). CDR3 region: CASSLGTSGRYGTDTQYF. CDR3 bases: TGTGCCAGCAGCTTAGGGACTAGCGGGAGATATGGAACAGATACGCAGTATTTT.

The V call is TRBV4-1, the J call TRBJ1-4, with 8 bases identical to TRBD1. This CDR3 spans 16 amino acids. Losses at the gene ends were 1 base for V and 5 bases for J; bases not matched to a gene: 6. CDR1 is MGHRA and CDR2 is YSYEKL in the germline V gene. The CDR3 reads CASSQVLNRGNEKLFF. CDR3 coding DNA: TGCGCCAGCAGCCAAGTTCTGAACAGGGGGAATGAAAAACTGTTTTTT.

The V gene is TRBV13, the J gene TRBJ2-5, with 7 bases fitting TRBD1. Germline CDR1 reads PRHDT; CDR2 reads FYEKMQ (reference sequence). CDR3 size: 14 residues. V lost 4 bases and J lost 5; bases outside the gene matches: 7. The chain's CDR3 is CASSSEQGPETQYF. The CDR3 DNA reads TGTGCCAGCAGCTCTGAACAGGGGCCGGAGACCCAGTACTTC.

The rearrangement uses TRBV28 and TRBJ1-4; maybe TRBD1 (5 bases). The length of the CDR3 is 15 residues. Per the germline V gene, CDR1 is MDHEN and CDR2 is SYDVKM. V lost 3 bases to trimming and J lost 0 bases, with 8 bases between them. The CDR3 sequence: CASSFSGATNEKLFF. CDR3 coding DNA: TGTGCCAGCAGTTTTTCGGGGGCAACTAATGAAAAACTGTTTTTT.

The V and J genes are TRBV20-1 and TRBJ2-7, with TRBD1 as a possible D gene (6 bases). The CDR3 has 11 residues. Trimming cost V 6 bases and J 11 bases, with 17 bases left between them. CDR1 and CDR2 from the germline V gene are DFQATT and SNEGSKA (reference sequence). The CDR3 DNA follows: TGCAGTGCCCTTGCCCGGGACACAAAGTACTTC. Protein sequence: CSALARDTKYF.

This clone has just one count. CDR3 DNA: TGTGCCAGTAGTATTCAAGAACGAGCCTCTGGAAACACCATATATTTT. Its protein is CASSIQERASGNTIYF. V and J are TRBV19 and TRBJ1-3; D is unclear. Germline V gene sequence: CDR1 LNHDA, CDR2 SQIVND (reference sequence). This CDR3 is 16 amino acids long. V was shortened by 3 bases and J by 0 bases, with 12 bases between the two germline ends.

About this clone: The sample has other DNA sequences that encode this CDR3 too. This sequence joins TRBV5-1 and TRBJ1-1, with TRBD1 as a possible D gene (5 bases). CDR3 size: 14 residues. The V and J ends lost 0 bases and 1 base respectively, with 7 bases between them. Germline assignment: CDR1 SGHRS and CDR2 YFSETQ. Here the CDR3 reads CASSLVGGNTEAFF. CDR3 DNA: TGCGCCAGCAGCTTGGTGGGGGGGAACACTGAAGCTTTCTTT.

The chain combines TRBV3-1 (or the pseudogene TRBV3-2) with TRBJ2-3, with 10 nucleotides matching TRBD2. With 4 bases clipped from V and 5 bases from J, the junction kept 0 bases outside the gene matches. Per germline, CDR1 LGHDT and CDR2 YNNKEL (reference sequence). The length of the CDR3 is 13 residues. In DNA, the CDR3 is TGTGCCAGCAGCCTAGCGGGAGGAGATACGCAGTATTTT. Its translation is CASSLAGGDTQYF.

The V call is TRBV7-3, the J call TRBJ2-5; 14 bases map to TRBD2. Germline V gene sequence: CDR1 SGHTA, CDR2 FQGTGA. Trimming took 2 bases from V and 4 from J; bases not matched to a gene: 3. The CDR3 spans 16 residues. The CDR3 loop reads CASSLGLAGGGETQYF. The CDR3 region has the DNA TGTGCCAGCAGCTTAGGACTAGCGGGAGGCGGAGAGACCCAGTACTTC.

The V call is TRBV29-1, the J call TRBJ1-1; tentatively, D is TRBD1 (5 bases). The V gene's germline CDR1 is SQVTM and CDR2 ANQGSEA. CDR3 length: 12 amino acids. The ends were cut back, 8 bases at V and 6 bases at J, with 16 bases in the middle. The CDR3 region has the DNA TGCAGCTCCATACAGGTAGGAGCTGAAGCTTTCTTT. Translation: CSSIQVGAEAFF. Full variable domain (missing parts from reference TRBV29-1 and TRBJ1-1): SAVISQKPSRDICQRGTSLTIQCQVDSQVTMMFWYRQQPGQSLTLIATANQGSEATYESGFVIDKFPISRPNLTFSTLTVSNMSPEDSSIYLCSSIQVGAEAFFGQGTRLTVV.